The 20 T cell receptor beta chains presented below share a single source sample, sequenced in a study of CD8 T cells in ankylosing spondylitis. TCRdb fed the 5' RACE reads into MiXCR, producing one record per CDR3 protein. The repertoire consists of 250,000 to 350,000 distinct CDR3 sequences, with around 20% occurring once and the leading ten covering under 8.5%. The sample comprised blood, either unsorted or a sorted T cell fraction (not recorded which). These receptors all stem from a male donor with ankylosing spondylitis or in good health (not recorded which).

This clonotype was observed many times. The chain recombines TRBV10-3 with TRBJ2-5; 12 positions match TRBD2. V was clipped by 3 bases and J by 2 bases; unmatched bases: 4. Germline V gives CDR1 ENHRY, CDR2 SYGVKD. CDR3 length: 16 amino acids. The chain's CDR3 is CAISDSGLAGQETQYF. As DNA, the CDR3 is TGTGCCATCAGTGATTCTGGACTAGCGGGACAAGAGACCCAGTACTTC.

This clonotype occurred many times. The rearrangement joins TRBV12-3 or TRBV12-4 to TRBJ1-5, with no clear D. CDR3 length: 13 residues. V was pared by 3 bases and J by 2 bases, with 5 bases between. The CDR3: CASSFAGNQPQHF. CDR3 in DNA: TGTGCCAGCAGTTTCGCAGGCAATCAGCCCCAGCATTTT.

V gene TRBV11-2 combines with J gene TRBJ2-2; possibly TRBD1 or TRBD2 for D (5 bases each). The V gene lost 1 base and the J gene lost 8 bases, with 11 bases spanning the gap. The germline CDR1 and CDR2 sequences are SGHAT and FQNNGV. The CDR3 consists of 14 residues. CDR3 DNA sequence: TGTGCCAGCAGCTTAGCGGGATCAGGGGGGGAGCTGTTTTTT. This translates into CASSLAGSGGELFF.

The rearrangement links TRBV12-3 or TRBV12-4 to TRBJ2-2; D gene ambiguous. Trimming stripped 9 bases from V and 5 bases from J, with 19 bases between. The CDR3 is 15 amino acids. The CDR3 loop reads CASSSTTRRTGELFF. CDR3 sequence (DNA): TGTGCCAGTTCTTCAACGACCCGACGGACCGGGGAGCTGTTTTTT.

This chain connects TRBV12-3 or TRBV12-4 to TRBJ2-1; D is perhaps TRBD1 or TRBD2 (5 bases each). V shed 1 base and J shed 8 bases, with 15 bases lying between them. The CDR3 is made up of 15 amino acids. This CDR3 reads CASSLEGGREHEQFF. As DNA, the CDR3 is TGTGCCAGCAGTTTAGAGGGTGGCAGGGAGCATGAGCAGTTCTTC.

In its sample, this clonotype was seen a few times. The V call is TRBV20-1, the J call TRBJ2-1; 10 positions match TRBD2. After removal of 3 bases from V and 3 bases from J, the junction contained 11 bases not matched to a gene. The germline CDR1 and CDR2 sequences are DFQATT and SNEGSKA (reference sequence). The CDR3 runs 17 residues. The CDR3 reads CSARTASGGPVYNEQFF. Here the CDR3 DNA reads TGCAGTGCTAGGACGGCTAGCGGGGGCCCCGTCTACAATGAGCAGTTCTTC.

This clonotype has more than one count but fewer than ten. One end of the junction does not line up with germline, which may come from a read error. The V and J genes are TRBV7-7 and TRBJ2-5; TRBD1 agrees at 7 bases. The germline V gene has CDR1 SSHAT and CDR2 FNYEAQ (reference sequence). The CDR3 totals 13 residues. Here the CDR3 reads CASSHGQEETQYF. In nucleotides, the CDR3 is TGTGCTAGCAGCCACGGACAGGAAGAGACCCAGTACTTC.

The rearrangement joins TRBV25-1 to TRBJ1-6, with D possibly TRBD1 on 6 matching bases. Germline-derived CDR1 and CDR2 are MGHDK and SYGVNS. The CDR3 runs 16 residues. Trimming took off 1 base at V and 4 bases at J, with 11 bases between the two ends. CDR3 nucleotide sequence: TGTGCCAGCAGTGAATCCGGACAGAGATATAATTCACCCCTCCACTTT. It specifies CASSESGQRYNSPLHF.

This chain uses TRBV9 with TRBJ2-3, with unresolved D. V was trimmed by 4 bases and J by 2 bases, leaving 8 bases between them. CDR1 and CDR2 from the germline V gene are SGDLS and YYNGEE. This CDR3 contains 13 residues. CDR3 nucleotides: TGTGCCAGCAGCCTCCAGTACACAGATACGCAGTATTTT. This gives the protein CASSLQYTDTQYF. Full variable domain (missing parts from reference TRBV9 and TRBJ2-3): DSGVTQTPKHLITATGQRVTLRCSPRSGDLSVYWYQQSLDQGLQFLIQYYNGEERAKGNILERFSAQQFPDLHSELNLSSLELGDSALYFCASSLQYTDTQYFGPGTRLTVL.

In DNA form, the CDR3 reads TGTGCCAGCGGGTCCGTCCAAGAGACCCAGTACTTC. Amino acid sequence: CASGSVQETQYF. J is TRBJ2-5 and V is TRBV6-6; D not resolved. This CDR3 has 12 residues. V was cut by 8 bases and J by 1 base, with 8 bases left in between. CDR1 MNHNY and CDR2 SVGAGI come from the germline V gene (reference sequence).

This clonotype was observed a few times. This chain connects TRBV3-1 to TRBJ1-1; D might be TRBD1 (6 bases). Trimming removed 4 bases at V and 11 bases at J, with 17 bases between. The germline gives CDR1 LGHDT, CDR2 YNNKEL (reference sequence). The CDR3 totals 13 residues. This chain's CDR3 is CASSPRGGAKAFF. CDR3 coding DNA: TGTGCCAGCAGCCCGCGAGGGGGGGCGAAGGCTTTCTTT.

The chain has TRBV18 and TRBJ2-1; D gene ambiguous. In germline, CDR1 is KGHSH, CDR2 LQKENI. Trimming took off 3 bases at V and 10 bases at J, with 16 bases between the two ends. The CDR3 spans 14 residues. As DNA, the CDR3 is TGTGCCAGCTCACCCTTGGACGTCCTCGGCGAGCAGTTCTTC. Translated, it gives CASSPLDVLGEQFF.

This clonotype was observed a few times. The chain employs TRBV5-5 and TRBJ2-7; 8 positions agree with TRBD1. CDR1 and CDR2 from the germline V gene are SGHKS and YYEKEE (reference sequence). The CDR3 loop spans 14 amino acids. Trimming at V came to 4 bases and at J to 4 bases, leaving 7 bases not matched to a gene. CDR3 sequence (DNA): TGTGCCAGCAGCGTGGACAGGGTGTTATACGAGCAGTACGTC. Residues: CASSVDRVLYEQYV.

In its sample, this clonotype was seen many times. V usage is TRBV20-1 and J usage is TRBJ1-1; no reliable D call. The V gene lost 0 bases and the J gene lost 0 bases, with 5 bases spanning the gap. Germline V gene lookup returns CDR1 DFQATT and CDR2 SNEGSKA (reference sequence). The CDR3 is 13 residues long. This CDR3 reads CSARDTVNTEAFF. The CDR3 bases are TGCAGTGCTAGAGATACGGTGAACACTGAAGCTTTCTTT.

This clonotype appeared many times. The rearrangement links TRBV20-1 to TRBJ1-1, with 8 bases identical to TRBD1. The CDR3 has 18 residues. V was clipped by 0 bases and J by 1 base; unmatched bases: 13. The germline CDR1 and CDR2 sequences are DFQATT and SNEGSKA (reference sequence). CDR3 region: CSARDPSGQGGWNTEAFF. Here the CDR3 DNA reads TGCAGTGCTAGAGACCCGTCCGGACAGGGTGGATGGAACACTGAAGCTTTCTTT.

The rearrangement joins TRBV5-1 to TRBJ2-3; possible D gene TRBD2, 6 bases. V dropped 5 bases and J dropped 0 bases, with 10 bases sitting between them. The CDR3 has 14 residues. CDR1 is SGHRS, CDR2 YFSETQ, per germline. Here the CDR3 reads CASRPGTSTDTQYF. CDR3 nucleotides: TGCGCCAGCAGGCCAGGGACTAGCACAGATACGCAGTATTTT. Together with reference TRBV5-1 and TRBJ2-3, the CDR3 gives the full variable domain: KAGVTQTPRYLIKTRGQQVTLSCSPISGHRSVSWYQQTPGQGLQFLFEYFSETQRNKGNFPGRFSGRQFSNSRSEMNVSTLELGDSALYLCASRPGTSTDTQYFGPGTRLTVL.

This clonotype was observed a few times. The rearrangement uses TRBV12-3 or TRBV12-4 and TRBJ1-3, with 8 positions matching TRBD1. This CDR3 spans 14 amino acids. The junction had 4 bases not matched to a gene; V was cut back by 6 bases and J by 3 bases. CDR3 coding DNA: TGTGCCAGCAGCAACAGGGGGAATGGAAACACCATATATTTT. It yields the protein CASSNRGNGNTIYF.

This clonotype was detected ten times or more. The rearrangement joins TRBV5-1 to TRBJ2-1; 7 bases line up with TRBD1. The CDR3 loop spans 15 amino acids. V dropped 1 base and J dropped 5; count of bases not matched to a gene: 6. CDR1 and CDR2 from the germline V gene are SGHRS and YFSETQ. CDR3 bases: TGCGCCAGCAGCTTGAGACAGGGCACCCACAATGAGCAGTTCTTC. Its translation is CASSLRQGTHNEQFF. The full variable domain, its missing parts supplied by reference TRBV5-1 and TRBJ2-1, is KAGVTQTPRYLIKTRGQQVTLSCSPISGHRSVSWYQQTPGQGLQFLFEYFSETQRNKGNFPGRFSGRQFSNSRSEMNVSTLELGDSALYLCASSLRQGTHNEQFFGPGTRLTVL.

The sample holds a few counts of this clonotype. The V gene is TRBV7-2, the J gene TRBJ1-3; no definite D call. The CDR3 spans 13 residues. V was shortened by 5 bases and J by 5 bases, with 10 bases between the two germline ends. Germline V gene data show CDR1 as SGHTA and CDR2 as FQGNSA. The CDR3 nucleotides read TGTGCCAGCAGCCCAGATTTAAGAAACACCATATATTTT. This codes for CASSPDLRNTIYF.

CDR3 DNA: TGTGCCAGCAGCTTAGGTGCAGGGGTTGGCTACAATGAGCAGTTCTTC. Protein: CASSLGAGVGYNEQFF. The gene calls are TRBV11-2 and TRBJ2-1; TRBD1 might be the D (6 bases). The V gene lost 1 base and the J gene lost 3 bases, with 13 bases spanning the gap. CDR1 and CDR2 from the germline V gene are SGHAT and FQNNGV. The CDR3 is 16 residues long.